The present T cell receptor beta chain was sequenced within a study of cytomegalovirus exposure and HLA in healthy donors. Study in general: Early on, a data release was issued that held some 85 million unique TCRs from HLA-typed donors. Of several hundred genotyped donors, around 76% clustered with self-reported Caucasian donors.

Overall study results and limits: An analysis that came later showed most CMV-associated TCR beta chains appearing HLA-restricted.

Notes on this clone: Its antigen is unknown.

The germline gives CDR1 MNHNY, CDR2 SVGAGI (reference sequence). The junction had 15 bases not matched to a gene; V was cut back by 6 bases and J by 5 bases. This CDR3 comprises 16 residues. Vbeta (60) and Jbeta (13) primers were used in the PCR. TCRdb keeps only in-frame clones here, not all; method: immunoSEQ multiplex PCR. This table has some 200,000 clones, 75% to 85% appearing once. Healthy bone marrow donors made up the cohort. The receptor's source is a girl aged 5 to 17 in good health and CMV-seronegative. The sequenced sample consisted of PBMCs. The genes are TRBV6-6 and TRBJ2-5; 7 bases align to TRBD2. Here the CDR3 reads CASRRYSAGVGETQYF. The CDR3 nucleotides read TGTGCCAGCAGGCGATATTCCGCGGGAGTGGGGGAGACCCAGTACTTC.